This T cell receptor beta chain was identified during a study of T cell repertoires in cytomegalovirus infection. In regard to this clonotype: The antigen remains undetermined.

TCRdb analysed the reads with MiXCR anew, one entry per CDR3 protein. The table shows about 890,000 distinct CDR3 sequences, with 31% occurring only once. Trimming took 8 bases from V and 3 from J; bases not matched to a gene: 8. CDR1 is SEHNR and CDR2 is FQNEAQ in the germline V gene (reference sequence). The CDR3 covers 15 residues. The TCR was taken from a human donor in good health (CMV status not recorded). Some clones in this sample may be carry-over from other donors' samples. The chain is built from TRBV7-9 and TRBJ2-1; 9 positions match TRBD1. The sequences come from cultured CD8+ T cells from PBMCs, collected from culture after CMV antigen stimulation. CDR3 sequence reads: CASRGGQGNYNEQFF. CDR3 DNA: TGTGCCAGCCGAGGGGGACAGGGAAACTACAATGAGCAGTTCTTC. Full variable domain (remainder filled in from reference TRBV7-9 and TRBJ2-1): DTGVSQNPRHKITKRGQNVTFRCDPISEHNRLYWYRQTLGQGPEFLTYFQNEAQLEKSRLLSDRFSAERPKGSFSTLEIQRTEQGDSAMYLCASRGGQGNYNEQFFGPGTRLTVL.